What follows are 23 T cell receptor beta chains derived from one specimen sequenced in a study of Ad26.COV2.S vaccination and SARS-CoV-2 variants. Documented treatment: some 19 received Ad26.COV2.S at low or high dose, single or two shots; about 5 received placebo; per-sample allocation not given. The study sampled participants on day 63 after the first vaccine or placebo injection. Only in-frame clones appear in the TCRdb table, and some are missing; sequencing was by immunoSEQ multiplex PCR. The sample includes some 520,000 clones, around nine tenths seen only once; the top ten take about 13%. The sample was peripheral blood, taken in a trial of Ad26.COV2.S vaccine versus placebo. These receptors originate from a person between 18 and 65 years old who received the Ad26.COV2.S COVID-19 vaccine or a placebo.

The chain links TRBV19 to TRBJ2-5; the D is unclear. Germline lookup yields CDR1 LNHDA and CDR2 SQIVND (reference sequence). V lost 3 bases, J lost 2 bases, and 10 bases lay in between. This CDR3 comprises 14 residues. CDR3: CASSISWRQETQYF. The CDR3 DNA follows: TGTGCCAGTAGTATTTCCTGGCGGCAAGAGACCCAGTACTTC.

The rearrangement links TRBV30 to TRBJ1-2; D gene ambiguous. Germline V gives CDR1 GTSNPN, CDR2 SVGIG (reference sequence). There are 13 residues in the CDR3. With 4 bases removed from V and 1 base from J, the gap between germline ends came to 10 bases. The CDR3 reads CAWNVGLNYGYTF. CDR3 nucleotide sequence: TGTGCCTGGAATGTTGGACTTAACTATGGCTACACCTTC.

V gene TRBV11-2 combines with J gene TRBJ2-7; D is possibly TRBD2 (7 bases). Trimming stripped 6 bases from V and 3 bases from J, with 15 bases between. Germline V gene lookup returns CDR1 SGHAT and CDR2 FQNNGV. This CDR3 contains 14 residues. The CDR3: CASSRGAGLYEQYF. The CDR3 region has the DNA TGTGCCAGCAGTCGGGGGGCAGGGCTCTACGAGCAGTACTTC.

The CDR3 loop is CASSKGGPYNEQFF. In nucleotides, the CDR3 is TGTGCCAGCAGCAAGGGTGGGCCCTACAATGAGCAGTTCTTC. The chain joins TRBV7-9 to TRBJ2-1; no clear D gene. Germline-derived CDR1 and CDR2 are SEHNR and FQNEAQ (reference sequence). The germline V and J ends were trimmed by 5 bases and 2 bases, with 10 bases remaining between them. The CDR3 covers 14 residues.

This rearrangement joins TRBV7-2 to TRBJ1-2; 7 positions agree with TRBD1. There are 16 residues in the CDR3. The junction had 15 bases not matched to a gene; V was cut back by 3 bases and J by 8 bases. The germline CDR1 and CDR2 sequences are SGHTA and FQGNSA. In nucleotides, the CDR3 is TGTGCCAGCAGCTTGGCCGGGACAGTCAAAGGAGGGGGCTACACCTTC. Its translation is CASSLAGTVKGGGYTF.

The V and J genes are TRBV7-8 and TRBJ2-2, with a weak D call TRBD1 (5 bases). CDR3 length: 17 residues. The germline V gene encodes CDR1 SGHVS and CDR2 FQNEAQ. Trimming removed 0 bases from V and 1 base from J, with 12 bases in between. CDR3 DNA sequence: TGTGCCAGCAGCTTAGCCTCCAGGGTTATGAACACCGGGGAGCTGTTTTTT. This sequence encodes CASSLASRVMNTGELFF. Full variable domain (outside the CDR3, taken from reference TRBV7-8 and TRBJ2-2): GAGVSQSPRYKVAKRGQDVALRCDPISGHVSLFWYQQALGQGPEFLTYFQNEAQLDKSGLPSDRFFAERPEGSVSTLKIQRTQQEDSAVYLCASSLASRVMNTGELFFGEGSRLTVL.

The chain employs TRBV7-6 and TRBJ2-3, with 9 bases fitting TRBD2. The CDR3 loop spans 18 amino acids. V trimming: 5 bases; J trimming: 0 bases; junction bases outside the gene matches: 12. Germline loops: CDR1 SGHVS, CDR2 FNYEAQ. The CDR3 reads CASSHTRTGLASTDTQYF. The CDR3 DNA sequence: TGTGCCAGCAGCCACACCCGGACGGGACTAGCCAGCACAGATACGCAGTATTTT.

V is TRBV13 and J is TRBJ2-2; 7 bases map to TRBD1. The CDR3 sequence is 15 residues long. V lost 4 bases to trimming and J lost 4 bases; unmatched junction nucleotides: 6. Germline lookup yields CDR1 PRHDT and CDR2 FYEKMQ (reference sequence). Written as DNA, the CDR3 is TGTGCCAGCAGCTGGGGACAGCCTAGCACCGGGGAGCTGTTTTTT. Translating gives CASSWGQPSTGELFF.

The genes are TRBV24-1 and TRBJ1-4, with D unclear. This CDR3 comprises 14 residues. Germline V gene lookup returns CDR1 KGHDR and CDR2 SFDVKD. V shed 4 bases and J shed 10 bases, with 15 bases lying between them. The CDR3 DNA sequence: TGTGCCACCAGTGACCGAGCCCGAAGCGGAAAACTGTTTTTT. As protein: CATSDRARSGKLFF.

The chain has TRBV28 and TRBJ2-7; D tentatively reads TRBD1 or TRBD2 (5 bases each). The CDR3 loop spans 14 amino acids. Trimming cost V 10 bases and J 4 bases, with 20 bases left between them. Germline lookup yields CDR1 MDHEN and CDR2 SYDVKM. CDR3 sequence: CAIEGRNVGYEQYF. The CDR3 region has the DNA TGTGCCATTGAGGGGCGGAATGTAGGGTACGAGCAGTACTTC.

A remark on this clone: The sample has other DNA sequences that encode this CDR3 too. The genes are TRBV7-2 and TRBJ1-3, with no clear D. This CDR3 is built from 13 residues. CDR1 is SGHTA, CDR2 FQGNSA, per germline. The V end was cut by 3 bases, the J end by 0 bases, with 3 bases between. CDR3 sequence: CASSLASGNTIYF. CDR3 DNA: TGTGCCAGCAGCTTGGCCTCTGGAAACACCATATATTTT.

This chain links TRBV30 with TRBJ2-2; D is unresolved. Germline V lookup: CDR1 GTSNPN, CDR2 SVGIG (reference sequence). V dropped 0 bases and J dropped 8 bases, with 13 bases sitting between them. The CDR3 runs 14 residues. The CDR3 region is CAWSVLTPGGELFF. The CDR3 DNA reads TGTGCCTGGAGTGTACTTACCCCCGGAGGGGAGCTGTTTTTT.

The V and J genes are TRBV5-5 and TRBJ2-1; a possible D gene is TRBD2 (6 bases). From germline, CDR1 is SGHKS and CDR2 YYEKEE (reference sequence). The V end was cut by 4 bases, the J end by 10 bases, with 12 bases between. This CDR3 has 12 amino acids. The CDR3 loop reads CASSPDRGEQFF. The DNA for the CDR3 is TGTGCCAGCAGCCCGGACCGGGGGGAGCAGTTCTTC.

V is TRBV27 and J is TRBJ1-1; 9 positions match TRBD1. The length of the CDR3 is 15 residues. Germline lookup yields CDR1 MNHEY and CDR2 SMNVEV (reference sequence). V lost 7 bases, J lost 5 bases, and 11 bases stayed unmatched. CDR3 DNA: TGTGCCAGCAAGAACCCCGGGACAGGGTGGACTGAAGCTTTCTTT. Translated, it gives CASKNPGTGWTEAFF.

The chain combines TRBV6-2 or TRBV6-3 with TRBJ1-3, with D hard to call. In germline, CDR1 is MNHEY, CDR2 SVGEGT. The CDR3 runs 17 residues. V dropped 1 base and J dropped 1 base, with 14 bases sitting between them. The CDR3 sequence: CASSYYRATRSGNTIYF. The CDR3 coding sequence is TGTGCCAGCAGTTACTATCGGGCCACACGATCTGGAAACACCATATATTTT.

The CDR3 is CASSFGQALTEAFF. DNA of the CDR3: TGTGCCAGCAGTTTTGGTCAGGCCCTCACTGAAGCTTTCTTT. The rearrangement joins TRBV27 to TRBJ1-1; D is ambiguous. Trimming cost V 3 bases and J 4 bases, with 12 bases left between them. Germline loops: CDR1 MNHEY, CDR2 SMNVEV (reference sequence). This CDR3 has 14 residues.

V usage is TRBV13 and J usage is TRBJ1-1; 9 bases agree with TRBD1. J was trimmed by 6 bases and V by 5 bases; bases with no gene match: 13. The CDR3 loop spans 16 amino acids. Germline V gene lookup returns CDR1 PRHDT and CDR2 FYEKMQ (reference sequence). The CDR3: CASSPYTRDRVPEAFF. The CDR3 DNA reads TGTGCCAGCAGCCCATACACCCGGGACAGGGTCCCTGAAGCTTTCTTT. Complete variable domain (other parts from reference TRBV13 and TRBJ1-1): AAGVIQSPRHLIKEKRETATLKCYPIPRHDTVYWYQQGPGQDPQFLISFYEKMQSDKGSIPDRFSAQQFSDYHSELNMSSLELGDSALYFCASSPYTRDRVPEAFFGQGTRLTVV.

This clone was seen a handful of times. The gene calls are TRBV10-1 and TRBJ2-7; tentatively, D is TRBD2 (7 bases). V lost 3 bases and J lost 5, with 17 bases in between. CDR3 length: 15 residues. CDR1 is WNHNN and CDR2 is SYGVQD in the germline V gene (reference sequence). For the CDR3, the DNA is TGCGCCAGCAGTGAAACGTCGGGGGGCTGTGACGAGCAGTACTTC. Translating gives CASSETSGGCDEQYF.

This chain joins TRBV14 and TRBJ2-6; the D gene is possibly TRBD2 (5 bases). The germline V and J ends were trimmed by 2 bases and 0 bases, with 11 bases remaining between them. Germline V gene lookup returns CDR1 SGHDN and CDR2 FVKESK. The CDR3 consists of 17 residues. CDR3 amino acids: CASSQWRLSSGANVLTF. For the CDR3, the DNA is TGTGCCAGCAGCCAATGGAGGCTAAGCTCTGGGGCCAACGTCCTGACTTTC.

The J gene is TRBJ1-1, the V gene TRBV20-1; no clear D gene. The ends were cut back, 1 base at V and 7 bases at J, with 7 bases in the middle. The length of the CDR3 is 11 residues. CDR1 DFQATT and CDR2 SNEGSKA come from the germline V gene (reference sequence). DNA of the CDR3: TGCAGTGCTAGAGGTCAAAGTGAAGCTTTCTTT. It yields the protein CSARGQSEAFF.

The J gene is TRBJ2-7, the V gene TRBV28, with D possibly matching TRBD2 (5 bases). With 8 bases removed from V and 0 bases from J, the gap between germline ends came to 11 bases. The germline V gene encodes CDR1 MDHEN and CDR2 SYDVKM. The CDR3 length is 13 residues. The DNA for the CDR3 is TGTGCCAGCTCTAGCCGGATCTCCTACGAGCAGTACTTC. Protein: CASSSRISYEQYF. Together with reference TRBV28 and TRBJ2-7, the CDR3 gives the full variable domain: DVKVTQSSRYLVKRTGEKVFLECVQDMDHENMFWYRQDPGLGLRLIYFSYDVKMKEKGDIPEGYSVSREKKERFSLILESASTNQTSMYLCASSSRISYEQYFGPGTRLTVT.

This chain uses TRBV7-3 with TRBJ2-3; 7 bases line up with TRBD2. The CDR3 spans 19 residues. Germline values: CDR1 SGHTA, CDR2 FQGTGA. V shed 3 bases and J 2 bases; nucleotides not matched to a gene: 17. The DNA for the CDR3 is TGTGCCAGCAGCTTGTTCCCTTTGTCAGGCGGGAGTCCCACAGATACGCAGTATTTT. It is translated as CASSLFPLSGGSPTDTQYF.

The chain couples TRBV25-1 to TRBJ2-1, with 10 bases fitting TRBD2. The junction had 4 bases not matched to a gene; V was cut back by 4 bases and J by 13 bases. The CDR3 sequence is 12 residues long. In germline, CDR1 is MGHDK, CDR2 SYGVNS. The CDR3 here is CASSGLAGAQFF. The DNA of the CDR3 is TGTGCCAGCAGTGGTCTAGCGGGAGCCCAGTTCTTC.